This TCR beta chain originates from a study of technical replicates of blood from several donors. Repertoires were generated with immunoSEQ multiplex PCR, while TCRdb's copy carries only in-frame clones and drops some. The sample lists about 75,000 clones, around 97% seen once, with 0.18% in the top ten. There are 15 residues in the CDR3. Germline V CDR1 and CDR2: SGDLS, YYNGEE. The V end lost 4 bases, the J end lost 6 bases, and 18 bases lay between the germline ends. This clone was detected once. The chain carries TRBV9 and TRBJ2-3; tentative D call: TRBD1 (5 bases). This clonotype originated in a human donor in good health. The sequenced material came from T cells isolated from PBMCs. DNA for the CDR3: TGTGCCAGCAGCCCCCTGGCAACCCCAGGGGATACGCAGTATTTT. Its protein is CASSPLATPGDTQYF.